These 29 T cell receptor beta chains came from one sample sequenced in a study of somatic mutations in cytotoxic T cells in rheumatoid arthritis. Repertoires were generated with immunoSEQ multiplex PCR, while TCRdb's copy carries only in-frame clones and drops some. The table shows approximately 4,300 clones, with roughly 72% occurring only once. The sequencing sample was made of CD8+ T cells sorted from blood. The source is an adult with rheumatoid arthritis.

As DNA, the CDR3 is TGTGCCAGCAGGACTGGTCAAAACACCGGGGAGCTGTTTTTT. Translation gives CASRTGQNTGELFF. This chain uses TRBV27 with TRBJ2-2, with D hard to call. The CDR3 spans 14 residues. Trimming removed 6 bases from V and 2 bases from J, with 10 bases in between. Looked up from germline, CDR1 is MNHEY and CDR2 is SMNVEV (reference sequence).

A single count supports this clone. The chain is built from TRBV7-9 and TRBJ2-1; D not certain. Germline V lookup: CDR1 SEHNR, CDR2 FQNEAQ (reference sequence). Trimming shortened V by 1 base and J by 7 bases, and 8 bases separated the two germline ends. This CDR3 has 13 amino acids. CDR3 in amino acids: CASSLVGMNEQFF. The DNA of the CDR3 is TGTGCCAGCAGCTTAGTGGGGATGAATGAGCAGTTCTTC.

The chain couples TRBV15 to TRBJ2-6; 10 bases fit TRBD1. This CDR3 region has 19 residues. Germline CDR1 is LNHNV and CDR2 is YYDKDF (reference sequence). With 5 bases clipped from V and 1 base from J, the junction kept 11 bases outside the gene matches. DNA for the CDR3: TGTGCCACCAGCGACAACCGGGACAGGGGTATTTCTGGGGCCAACGTCCTGACTTTC. This codes for CATSDNRDRGISGANVLTF.

The chain couples TRBV7-9 to TRBJ1-1, with a possible D match to TRBD1 (6 bases). Trimming pared 8 bases from V and 4 bases from J, leaving 14 bases between. The CDR3 covers 13 residues. The germline V gene has CDR1 SEHNR and CDR2 FQNEAQ (reference sequence). The CDR3 sequence is CASVYRVGTEAFF. Here the CDR3 DNA reads TGTGCCAGCGTCTACAGGGTGGGCACTGAAGCTTTCTTT.

This rearrangement joins TRBV29-1 to TRBJ1-1; a weak D match, TRBD1 (5 bases). CDR1 SQVTM and CDR2 ANQGSEA come from the germline V gene. V dropped 7 bases and J dropped 11 bases, with 20 bases sitting between them. This CDR3 region has 12 residues. The CDR3: CSATATTGGAFF. The CDR3, as DNA: TGCAGCGCGACAGCGACCACCGGGGGTGCTTTCTTT.

This sequence joins TRBV5-5 and TRBJ2-2; tentatively, D is TRBD1 or TRBD2 (5 bases each). This CDR3 has 12 residues. The V end was cut by 7 bases, the J end by 6 bases, with 10 bases between. CDR1 is SGHKS and CDR2 is YYEKEE in the germline V gene (reference sequence). The CDR3 DNA sequence: TGTGCCAGCGAGGGGCCTTCCGGGGAGCTGTTTTTT. Its translation: CASEGPSGELFF.

In this sample, this clone is medium-sized. The CDR3 DNA sequence: TGTGCCAGCAGCCAAGAAATCGGGGCAGTTGATTTGTCTGCTTTCTTT. Its translation is CASSQEIGAVDLSAFF. The gene calls are TRBV4-2 and TRBJ1-1; possibly TRBD1 for D (5 bases). Germline V lookup: CDR1 LGHNA, CDR2 YNFKEQ. Trimming shortened V by 0 bases and J by 11 bases, and 22 bases separated the two germline ends. The CDR3 contains 16 residues.

CDR3 residues: CSARANEQFF. As DNA, the CDR3 is TGCAGCGCCCGGGCCAATGAGCAGTTCTTC. The chain couples TRBV29-1 to TRBJ2-1, with D unclear. The CDR3 is 10 amino acids. The V gene's germline CDR1 is SQVTM and CDR2 ANQGSEA. V gave up 7 bases and J gave up 6 bases, with 7 bases separating them.

The V and J genes are TRBV7-3 and TRBJ2-7; a possible D gene is TRBD2 (6 bases). Germline V gene data show CDR1 as SGHTA and CDR2 as FQGTGA. V was trimmed by 1 base and J by 2 bases, leaving 18 bases between them. The CDR3 covers 17 residues. The CDR3 is CASSLNPPGLKPYEQYF. CDR3 coding DNA: TGTGCCAGCAGCTTAAATCCCCCGGGACTTAAGCCCTACGAGCAGTACTTC. Supplemented by reference TRBV7-3 and TRBJ2-7, the full variable domain reads GAGVSQTPSNKVTEKGKYVELRCDPISGHTALYWYRQSLGQGPEFLIYFQGTGAADDSGLPNDRFFAVRPEGSVSTLKIQRTERGDSAVYLCASSLNPPGLKPYEQYFGPGTRLTVT.

Here the CDR3 reads CASSQAGGRDGYTF. DNA for the CDR3: TGTGCCAGCAGCCAAGCTGGCGGGCGGGATGGCTACACCTTC. The chain is built from TRBV4-2 and TRBJ1-2, with no clear D. The CDR3 runs 14 residues. The V gene's germline CDR1 is LGHNA and CDR2 YNFKEQ. With 1 base removed from V and 6 bases from J, the gap between germline ends came to 12 bases.

The rearrangement uses TRBV7-6 and TRBJ1-1, with 7 positions matching TRBD1. V dropped 4 bases and J dropped 2; count of bases not matched to a gene: 4. CDR3 length equals 14 residues. Germline CDR1 is SGHVS and CDR2 is FNYEAQ. CDR3 coding DNA: TGTGCCAGCAGCTCCCGGGACAGAAACACTGAAGCTTTCTTT. It is translated as CASSSRDRNTEAFF. The whole variable domain, filled in from reference TRBV7-6 and TRBJ1-1, reads GAGVSQSPRYKVTKRGQDVALRCDPISGHVSLYWYRQALGQGPEFLTYFNYEAQQDKSGLPNDRFSAERPEGSISTLTIQRTEQRDSAMYRCASSSRDRNTEAFFGQGTRLTVV.

This clone was observed a few times. V usage is TRBV4-3 and J usage is TRBJ2-5; D is unclear. Germline V gene data show CDR1 as LGHNA and CDR2 as YSLEER. V lost 4 bases, J lost 5 bases, and 17 bases lay in between. There are 15 residues in the CDR3. CDR3 protein: CASSPEESPRETQYF. The CDR3 region has the DNA TGCGCCAGCAGCCCCGAAGAATCCCCGCGGGAGACCCAGTACTTC.

The genes are TRBV7-9 and TRBJ1-1; D unresolved. The germline V gene encodes CDR1 SEHNR and CDR2 FQNEAQ (reference sequence). Trimming left V 5 bases short and J 3 bases short, with 16 bases between. The CDR3 totals 15 residues. The CDR3 protein is CASSALLGSDTEAFF. In DNA, the CDR3 is TGTGCCAGCAGCGCCCTCTTGGGGTCGGACACTGAAGCTTTCTTT. The entire variable domain, with the rest obtained from reference TRBV7-9 and TRBJ1-1, is as follows: DTGVSQNPRHKITKRGQNVTFRCDPISEHNRLYWYRQTLGQGPEFLTYFQNEAQLEKSRLLSDRFSAERPKGSFSTLEIQRTEQGDSAMYLCASSALLGSDTEAFFGQGTRLTVV.

The chain uses TRBV9 and TRBJ1-1; D is perhaps TRBD1 (5 bases). V gave up 4 bases and J gave up 4 bases, with 14 bases separating them. The CDR3 covers 14 residues. Germline V gene sequence: CDR1 SGDLS, CDR2 YYNGEE. CDR3 sequence (DNA): TGTGCCAGCAGCTATATGATGGGGGGCACTGAAGCTTTCTTT. As protein: CASSYMMGGTEAFF. Looking up the rest from reference TRBV9 and TRBJ1-1 gives the full variable domain: DSGVTQTPKHLITATGQRVTLRCSPRSGDLSVYWYQQSLDQGLQFLIQYYNGEERAKGNILERFSAQQFPDLHSELNLSSLELGDSALYFCASSYMMGGTEAFFGQGTRLTVV.

J is TRBJ1-2 and V is TRBV19; D is undetermined. The CDR3 sequence is 17 residues long. Per the germline V gene, CDR1 is LNHDA and CDR2 is SQIVND (reference sequence). Trimming shortened V by 5 bases and J by 5 bases, and 24 bases separated the two germline ends. This CDR3 is CASSRPPGRRMIYGYTF. The CDR3 bases are TGTGCCAGTAGTCGACCCCCCGGCAGGAGAATGATATATGGCTACACCTTC.

CDR3 coding DNA: TGTGCCATCAGTGAGTCCACGTCCACCGGGGAGCTGTTTTTT. Residues: CAISESTSTGELFF. The chain combines TRBV10-3 with TRBJ2-2, with D hard to call. This CDR3 is 14 amino acids long. V lost 0 bases and J lost 4, with 6 bases in between. CDR1 ENHRY and CDR2 SYGVKD come from the germline V gene.

In DNA form, the CDR3 reads TGCGCCAGCAGCCAAGTGACAGGGTTTTCTCAGCCCCAGCATTTT. Its translation: CASSQVTGFSQPQHF. This chain uses TRBV4-3 with TRBJ1-5, with 7 positions matching TRBD1. V gave up 1 base and J gave up 6 bases; unmatched junction bases: 6. The CDR3 runs to 15 residues. The germline CDR1 and CDR2 sequences are LGHNA and YSLEER.

The chain recombines TRBV7-3 with TRBJ2-7; TRBD2 aligns across 7 bases. Trimming took 2 bases from V and 6 from J; bases not matched to a gene: 1. Germline CDR1 SGHTA, CDR2 FQGTGA. This CDR3 is built from 12 residues. The CDR3 spells CASSLGGGEQYF. For the CDR3, the DNA is TGTGCCAGCAGCTTAGGGGGGGGCGAGCAGTACTTC. Looking up the rest from reference TRBV7-3 and TRBJ2-7 gives the full variable domain: GAGVSQTPSNKVTEKGKYVELRCDPISGHTALYWYRQSLGQGPEFLIYFQGTGAADDSGLPNDRFFAVRPEGSVSTLKIQRTERGDSAVYLCASSLGGGEQYFGPGTRLTVT.

The J gene is TRBJ1-5, the V gene TRBV25-1, with D hard to call. Trimming cost V 8 bases and J 0 bases, with 5 bases left between them. The CDR3 is made up of 12 amino acids. CDR1 is MGHDK, CDR2 SYGVNS, per germline. CDR3 sequence (DNA): TGTGCCAGCGGGTTTAGCAATCAGCCCCAGCATTTT. Amino acid sequence: CASGFSNQPQHF.

This clone has just a few counts. The gene calls are TRBV5-1 and TRBJ1-4; possibly TRBD1 for D (6 bases). CDR1 is SGHRS and CDR2 is YFSETQ in the germline V gene. CDR3 length: 15 amino acids. Trimming removed 4 bases at V and 5 bases at J, with 15 bases between. This chain's CDR3 is CASSPGGGRNEKLFF. In DNA, the CDR3 is TGCGCCAGCAGCCCCGGAGGGGGGCGGAATGAAAAACTGTTTTTT.

The rearrangement uses TRBV27 and TRBJ1-5; no definite D call. Germline V gene lookup returns CDR1 MNHEY and CDR2 SMNVEV (reference sequence). This CDR3 spans 12 amino acids. V lost 5 bases and J lost 2, with 4 bases in between. CDR3 DNA: TGTGCCAGCAGTGGAGGCAATCAGCCCCAGCATTTT. Its translation is CASSGGNQPQHF.

The chain carries TRBV25-1 and TRBJ1-1; D is possibly TRBD1 (5 bases). CDR3 length equals 13 residues. Between the trimmed V and J ends, which lost 7 bases and 1 base, there was a span of 10 bases. Germline V lookup: CDR1 MGHDK, CDR2 SYGVNS. CDR3 loop: CASILGENTEAFF. CDR3 nucleotides: TGTGCCAGCATCCTAGGGGAGAACACTGAAGCTTTCTTT.

The chain links TRBV29-1 to TRBJ2-3; a weak D match, TRBD2 (6 bases). V shed 7 bases and J shed 14 bases, with 25 bases lying between them. Germline CDR1 SQVTM, CDR2 ANQGSEA. CDR3 length: 13 residues. The CDR3 DNA follows: TGCAGCGCCCAAGGGCCCACTAGCTGGTACATGTATTTT. It is translated as CSAQGPTSWYMYF.

The chain carries TRBV15 and TRBJ2-7, with 7 bases aligning to TRBD1. The CDR3 extends over 15 amino acids. V shed 1 base, J shed 4 bases, and the junction held 7 bases outside the gene matches. Germline V CDR1 and CDR2: LNHNV, YYDKDF (reference sequence). For the CDR3, the DNA is TGTGCCACCAGCAGAGGACCCGACAGGGAGTACGAGCAGTACTTC. Translation: CATSRGPDREYEQYF. The complete variable domain, with remaining parts taken from reference TRBV15 and TRBJ2-7, reads DAMVIQNPRYQVTQFGKPVTLSCSQTLNHNVMYWYQQKSSQAPKLLFHYYDKDFNNEADTPDNFQSRRPNTSFCFLDIRSPGLGDTAMYLCATSRGPDREYEQYFGPGTRLTVT.

This clone appeared a single time. The rearrangement uses TRBV27 and TRBJ1-5; D is unclear. CDR3 length: 17 residues. The germline CDR1 and CDR2 sequences are MNHEY and SMNVEV (reference sequence). V lost 5 bases and J lost 0, with 17 bases in between. Here the CDR3 DNA reads TGTGCCAGCAGTCCCCGAGGAGGGCTCTATAGCAATCAGCCCCAGCATTTT. It codes for CASSPRGGLYSNQPQHF.

The chain carries TRBV7-9 and TRBJ2-3, with TRBD1 matching over 9 bases. This CDR3 has 16 amino acids. J lost 2 bases, V lost 5 bases, and 8 bases had no gene match. Germline CDR1 SEHNR, CDR2 FQNEAQ (reference sequence). The CDR3 coding sequence is TGTGCCAGCAGCACCCGACAGGGGGTGCTCACAGATACGCAGTATTTT. Translating it yields CASSTRQGVLTDTQYF.

The genes are TRBV7-6 and TRBJ2-7; the D gene could be TRBD1 or TRBD2 (5 bases each). The CDR3 runs to 15 residues. V was clipped by 1 base and J by 3 bases, with 13 bases between them. Germline V gives CDR1 SGHVS, CDR2 FNYEAQ. The CDR3: CASSLGSGQGYEQYF. For the CDR3, the DNA is TGTGCCAGCAGCTTAGGTTCGGGGCAGGGCTACGAGCAGTACTTC.

The chain recombines TRBV29-1 with TRBJ2-1; 8 nucleotides match TRBD1. The V and J ends lost 0 bases and 2 bases, in that order; junction bases with no gene match: 3. CDR3 length equals 15 residues. Germline CDR1 and CDR2: SQVTM and ANQGSEA. Here the CDR3 reads CSVEEGQGPYNEQFF. CDR3 in DNA: TGCAGCGTTGAAGAAGGACAGGGACCCTACAATGAGCAGTTCTTC.

This clone was recorded a few times. V usage is TRBV5-4 and J usage is TRBJ1-6, with no clear D. CDR1 SGHNT and CDR2 YYREEE come from the germline V gene (reference sequence). This CDR3 contains 14 residues. V was clipped by 0 bases and J by 12 bases, with 13 bases between them. The CDR3 nucleotides are TGTGCCAGCAGCTTGGACCCCCTCAGCGAACCCCTCCACTTT. It is translated as CASSLDPLSEPLHF.